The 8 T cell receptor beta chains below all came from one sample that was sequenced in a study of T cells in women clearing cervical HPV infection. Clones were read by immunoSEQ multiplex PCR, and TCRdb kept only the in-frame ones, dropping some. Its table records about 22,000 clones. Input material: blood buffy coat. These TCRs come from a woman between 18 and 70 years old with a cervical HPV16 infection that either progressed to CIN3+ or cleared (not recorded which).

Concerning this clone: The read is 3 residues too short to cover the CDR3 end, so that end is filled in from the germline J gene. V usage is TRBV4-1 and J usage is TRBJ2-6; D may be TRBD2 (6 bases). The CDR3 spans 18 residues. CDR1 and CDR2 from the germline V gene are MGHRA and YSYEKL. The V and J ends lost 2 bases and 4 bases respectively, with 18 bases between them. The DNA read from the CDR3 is TGCGCCAGCAGCCAAACCTTCATGGGGGGAGCGGGGGCCAACGTC. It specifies CASSQTFMGGAGANV. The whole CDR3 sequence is CASSQTFMGGAGANVLTF.

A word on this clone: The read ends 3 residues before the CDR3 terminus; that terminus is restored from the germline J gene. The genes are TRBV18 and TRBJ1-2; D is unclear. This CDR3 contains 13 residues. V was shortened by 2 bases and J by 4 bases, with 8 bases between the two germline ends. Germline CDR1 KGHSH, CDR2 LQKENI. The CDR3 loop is CASSPNTAYGYTF. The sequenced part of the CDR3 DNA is TGTGCCAGCTCACCAAATACTGCCTATGGC.

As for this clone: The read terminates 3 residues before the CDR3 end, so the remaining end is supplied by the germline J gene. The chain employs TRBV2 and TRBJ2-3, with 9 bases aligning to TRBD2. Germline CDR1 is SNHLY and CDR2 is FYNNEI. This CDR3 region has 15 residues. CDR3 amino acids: CASSERSGRLETQYF. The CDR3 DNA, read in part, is TGTGCCAGCAGTGAAAGGAGCGGGAGGCTGGAGACG.

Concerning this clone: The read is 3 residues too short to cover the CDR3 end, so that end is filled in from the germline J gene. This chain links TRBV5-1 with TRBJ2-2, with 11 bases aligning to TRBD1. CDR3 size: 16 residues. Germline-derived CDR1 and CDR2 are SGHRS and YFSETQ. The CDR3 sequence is CASSLTGQGVDSPLFF. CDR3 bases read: TGCGCCAGCAGCTTGACGGGACAGGGGGTTGATTCACCG.

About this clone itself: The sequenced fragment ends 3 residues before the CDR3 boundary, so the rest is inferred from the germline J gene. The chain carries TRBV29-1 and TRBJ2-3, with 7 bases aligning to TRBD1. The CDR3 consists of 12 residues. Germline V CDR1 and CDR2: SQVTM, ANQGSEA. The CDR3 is CSVPTGDETQYF. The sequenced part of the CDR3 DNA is TGCAGCGTGCCCACAGGGGACGAGACG.

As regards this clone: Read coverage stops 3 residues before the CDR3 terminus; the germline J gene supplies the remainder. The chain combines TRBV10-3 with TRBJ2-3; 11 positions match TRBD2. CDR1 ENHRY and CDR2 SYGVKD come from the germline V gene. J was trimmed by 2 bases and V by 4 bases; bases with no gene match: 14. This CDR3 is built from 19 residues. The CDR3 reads CAISASAGTSGATTDTQYF. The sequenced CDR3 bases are TGTGCCATCAGTGCCTCCGCGGGGACTAGCGGAGCGACCACAGATACG.

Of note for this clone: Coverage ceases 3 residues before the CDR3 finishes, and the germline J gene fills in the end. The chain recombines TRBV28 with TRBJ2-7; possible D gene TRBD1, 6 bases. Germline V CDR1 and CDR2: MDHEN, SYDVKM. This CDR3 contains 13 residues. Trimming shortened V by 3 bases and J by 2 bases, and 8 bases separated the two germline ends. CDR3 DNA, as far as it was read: TGTGCCAGCAGTTTGGGACATACCTACGAG. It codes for CASSLGHTYE. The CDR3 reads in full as CASSLGHTYEQYF.

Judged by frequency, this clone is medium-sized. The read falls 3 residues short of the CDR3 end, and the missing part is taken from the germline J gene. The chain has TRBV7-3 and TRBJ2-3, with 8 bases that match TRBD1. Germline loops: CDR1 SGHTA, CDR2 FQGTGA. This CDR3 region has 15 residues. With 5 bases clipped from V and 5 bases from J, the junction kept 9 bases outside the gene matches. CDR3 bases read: TGTGCCAGCAGCAAAACCGGGACAGGAAAAGATACG. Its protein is CASSKTGTGKDT. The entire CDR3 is CASSKTGTGKDTQYF.